This record covers a single T cell receptor beta chain. Treatment meaning: about 20 received Ad26.COV2.S at low or high dose, single or two shots; several received placebo; per-sample allocation not given. Sampling took place 63 days after the first vaccine or placebo injection. Generated by immunoSEQ multiplex PCR, the TCRdb table keeps only in-frame clones and is missing some. The table shows about 330,000 clones, with approximately 87% occurring only once. The V gene end was trimmed by 3 bases and the J gene end by 5 bases; junction bases not matched to a gene: 4. Germline V CDR1 and CDR2: LNHDA, SQIVND (reference sequence). The CDR3 covers 15 residues. The record originates from a study of Ad26.COV2.S vaccination and SARS-CoV-2 variants. Looking at the study overall: Sample donor was a member of the COV1001 Ad26.COV2.S trial arm.

This rearrangement joins TRBV19 to TRBJ2-5, with TRBD1 matching 12 bases. This specimen was peripheral blood, taken in a trial of Ad26.COV2.S vaccine versus placebo. This TCR came from a person aged 18-65 years who received the Ad26.COV2.S COVID-19 vaccine or a placebo. The chain's CDR3 is CASSMGTGGVETQYF. Written as DNA, the CDR3 is TGTGCCAGTAGTATGGGGACAGGGGGCGTGGAGACCCAGTACTTC.